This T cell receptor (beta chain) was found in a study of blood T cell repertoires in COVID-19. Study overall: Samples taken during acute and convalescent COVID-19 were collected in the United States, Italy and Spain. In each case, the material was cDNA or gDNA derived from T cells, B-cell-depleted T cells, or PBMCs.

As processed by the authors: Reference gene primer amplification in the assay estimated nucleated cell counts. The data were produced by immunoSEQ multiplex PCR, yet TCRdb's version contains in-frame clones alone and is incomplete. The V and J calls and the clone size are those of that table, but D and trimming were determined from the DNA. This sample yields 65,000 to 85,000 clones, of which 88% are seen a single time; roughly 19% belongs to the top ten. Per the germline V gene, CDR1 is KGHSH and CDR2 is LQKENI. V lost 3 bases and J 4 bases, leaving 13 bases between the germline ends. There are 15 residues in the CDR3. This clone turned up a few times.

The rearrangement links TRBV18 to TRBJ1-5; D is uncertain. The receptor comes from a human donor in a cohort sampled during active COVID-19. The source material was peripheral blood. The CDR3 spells CASSPQRPQNQPQHF. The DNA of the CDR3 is TGTGCCAGCTCACCTCAGCGGCCCCAAAATCAGCCCCAGCATTTT.